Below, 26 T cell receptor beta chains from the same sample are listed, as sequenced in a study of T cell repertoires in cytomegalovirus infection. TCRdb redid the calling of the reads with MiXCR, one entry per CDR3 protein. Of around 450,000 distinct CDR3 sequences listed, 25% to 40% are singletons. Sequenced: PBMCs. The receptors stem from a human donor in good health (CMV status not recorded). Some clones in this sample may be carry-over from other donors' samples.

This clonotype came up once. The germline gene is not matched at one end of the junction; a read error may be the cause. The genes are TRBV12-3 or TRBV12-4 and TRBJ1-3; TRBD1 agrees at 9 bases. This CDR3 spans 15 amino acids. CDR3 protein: CASSFKGQGRDTLSF. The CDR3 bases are TGTGCCAGCAGTTTTAAGGGACAGGGACGGGACACCCTATCTTTT.

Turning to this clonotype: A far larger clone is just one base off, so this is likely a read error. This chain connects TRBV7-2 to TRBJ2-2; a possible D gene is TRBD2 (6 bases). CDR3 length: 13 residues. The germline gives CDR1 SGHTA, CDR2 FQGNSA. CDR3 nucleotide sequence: TGTTCCAGCAGTCTCGCGGGACCAGGGGAGCTGTTTTTT. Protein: CSSSLAGPGELFF.

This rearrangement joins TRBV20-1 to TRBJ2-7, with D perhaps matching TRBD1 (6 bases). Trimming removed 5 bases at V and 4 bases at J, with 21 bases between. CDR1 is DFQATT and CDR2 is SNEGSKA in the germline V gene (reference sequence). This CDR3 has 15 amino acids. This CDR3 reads CSALQSWGRGYEQYF. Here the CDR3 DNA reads TGCAGTGCTCTCCAGAGTTGGGGGCGCGGGTACGAGCAGTACTTC.

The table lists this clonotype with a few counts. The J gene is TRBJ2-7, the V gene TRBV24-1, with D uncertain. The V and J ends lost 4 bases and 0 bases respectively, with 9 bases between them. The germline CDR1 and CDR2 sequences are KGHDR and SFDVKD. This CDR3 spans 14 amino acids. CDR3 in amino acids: CATSENGNSYEQYF. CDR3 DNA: TGTGCCACCAGTGAGAACGGCAACTCCTACGAGCAGTACTTC.

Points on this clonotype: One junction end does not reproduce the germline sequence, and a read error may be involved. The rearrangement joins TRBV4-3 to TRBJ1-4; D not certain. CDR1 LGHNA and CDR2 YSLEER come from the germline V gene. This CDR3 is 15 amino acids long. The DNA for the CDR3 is TGCTCCAGCAGCCAACTGGGTTTAACTAATGAAAAACTGTTTTTT. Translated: CSSSQLGLTNEKLFF.

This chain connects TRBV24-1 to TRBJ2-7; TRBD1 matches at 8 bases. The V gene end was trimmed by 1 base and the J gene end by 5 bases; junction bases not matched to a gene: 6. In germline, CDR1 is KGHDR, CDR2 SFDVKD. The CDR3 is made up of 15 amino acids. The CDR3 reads CATSDFPGGPDEQYF. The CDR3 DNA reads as TGTGCCACCAGTGATTTCCCAGGGGGCCCCGACGAGCAGTACTTC.

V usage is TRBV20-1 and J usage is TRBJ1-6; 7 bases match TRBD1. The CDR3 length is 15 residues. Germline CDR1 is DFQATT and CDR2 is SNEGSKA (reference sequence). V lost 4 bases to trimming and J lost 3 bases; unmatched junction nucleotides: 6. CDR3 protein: CSATTGASYNSPLHF. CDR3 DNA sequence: TGCAGTGCTACCACAGGGGCCAGCTATAATTCACCCCTCCACTTT.

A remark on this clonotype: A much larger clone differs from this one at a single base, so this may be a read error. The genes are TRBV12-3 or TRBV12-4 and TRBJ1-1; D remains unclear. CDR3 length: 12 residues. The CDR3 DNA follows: TGTGGCGCCAGGTATGCGGACACTGAAGCTTTCTTT. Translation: CGARYADTEAFF.

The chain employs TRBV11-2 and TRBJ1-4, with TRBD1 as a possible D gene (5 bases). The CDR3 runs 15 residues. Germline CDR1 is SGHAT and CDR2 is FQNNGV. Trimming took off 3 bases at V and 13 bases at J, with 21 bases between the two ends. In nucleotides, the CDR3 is TGTGCCAGCAGCTTGGTCAGTGCAGGGCGGGTATCACTGTTTTTT. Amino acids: CASSLVSAGRVSLFF.

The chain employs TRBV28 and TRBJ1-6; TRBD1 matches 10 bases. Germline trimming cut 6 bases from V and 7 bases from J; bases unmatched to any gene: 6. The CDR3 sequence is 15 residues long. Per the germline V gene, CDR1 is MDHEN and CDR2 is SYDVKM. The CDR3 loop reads CASRTPGQGNSPLHF. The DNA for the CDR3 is TGTGCCAGCAGGACGCCGGGACAGGGGAATTCACCCCTCCACTTT.

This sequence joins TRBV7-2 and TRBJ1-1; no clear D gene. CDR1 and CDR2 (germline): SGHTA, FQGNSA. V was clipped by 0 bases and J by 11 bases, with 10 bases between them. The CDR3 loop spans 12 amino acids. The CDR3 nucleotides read TGTGCCAGCAGCTTAGCGGGGTCGCAGGCTTTCTTT. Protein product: CASSLAGSQAFF.

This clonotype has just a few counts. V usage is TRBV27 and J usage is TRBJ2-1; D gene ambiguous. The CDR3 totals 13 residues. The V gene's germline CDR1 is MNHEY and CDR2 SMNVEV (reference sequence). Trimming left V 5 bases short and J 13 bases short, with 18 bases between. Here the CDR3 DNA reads TGTGCCAGCAGTCTCACTCAACATGGTGGACAGTTCTTC. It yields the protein CASSLTQHGGQFF.

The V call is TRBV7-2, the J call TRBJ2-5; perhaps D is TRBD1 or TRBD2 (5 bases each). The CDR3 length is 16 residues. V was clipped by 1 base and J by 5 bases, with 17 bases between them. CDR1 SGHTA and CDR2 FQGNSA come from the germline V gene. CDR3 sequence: CASSLDRTPRGETQYF. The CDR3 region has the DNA TGTGCCAGCAGCTTAGACAGGACGCCACGCGGGGAGACCCAGTACTTC. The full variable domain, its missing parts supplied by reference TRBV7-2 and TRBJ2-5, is GAGVSQSPSNKVTEKGKDVELRCDPISGHTALYWYRQSLGQGLEFLIYFQGNSAPDKSGLPSDRFSAERTGGSVSTLTIQRTQQEDSAVYLCASSLDRTPRGETQYFGPGTRLLVL.

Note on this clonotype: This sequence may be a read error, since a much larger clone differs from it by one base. CDR3: CSARGTTFNYGYTF. The CDR3 DNA sequence: TGTTCCGCGCGAGGGACTACTTTCAACTATGGCTACACCTTC. The V and J genes are TRBV7-2 and TRBJ1-2, with a possible D match to TRBD1 (5 bases). Germline V gene data show CDR1 as SGHTA and CDR2 as FQGNSA. This CDR3 is 14 amino acids long.

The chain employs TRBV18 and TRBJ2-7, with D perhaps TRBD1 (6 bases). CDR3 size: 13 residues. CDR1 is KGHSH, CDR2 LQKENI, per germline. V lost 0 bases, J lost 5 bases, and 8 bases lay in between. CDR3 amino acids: CASSPPSGDEQYF. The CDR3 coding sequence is TGTGCCAGCTCACCACCGTCAGGGGACGAGCAGTACTTC.

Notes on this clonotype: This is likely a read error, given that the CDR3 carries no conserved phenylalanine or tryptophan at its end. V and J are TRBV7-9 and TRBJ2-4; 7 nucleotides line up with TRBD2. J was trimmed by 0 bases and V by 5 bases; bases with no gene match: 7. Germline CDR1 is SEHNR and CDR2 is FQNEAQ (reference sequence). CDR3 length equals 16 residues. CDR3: CASSPSSGAAKNIQYL. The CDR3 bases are TGTGCCAGCAGCCCGTCCAGCGGGGCAGCCAAAAACATTCAGTACTTA.

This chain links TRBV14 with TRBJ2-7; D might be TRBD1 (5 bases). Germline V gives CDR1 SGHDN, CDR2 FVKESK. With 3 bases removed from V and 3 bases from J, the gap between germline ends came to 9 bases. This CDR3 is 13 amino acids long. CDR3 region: CASSQDNLYEQYF. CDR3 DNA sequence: TGTGCCAGCAGCCAGGACAATCTCTACGAGCAGTACTTC.

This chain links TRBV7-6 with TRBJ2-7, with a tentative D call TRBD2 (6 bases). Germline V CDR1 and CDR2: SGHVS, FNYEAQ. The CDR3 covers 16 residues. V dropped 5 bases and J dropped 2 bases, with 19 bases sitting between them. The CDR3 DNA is TGTGCCAGCAGCCGACAGCCCTCGGGGGTCACCTACGAGCAGTACTTC. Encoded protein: CASSRQPSGVTYEQYF. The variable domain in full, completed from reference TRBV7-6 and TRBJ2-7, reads GAGVSQSPRYKVTKRGQDVALRCDPISGHVSLYWYRQALGQGPEFLTYFNYEAQQDKSGLPNDRFSAERPEGSISTLTIQRTEQRDSAMYRCASSRQPSGVTYEQYFGPGTRLTVT.

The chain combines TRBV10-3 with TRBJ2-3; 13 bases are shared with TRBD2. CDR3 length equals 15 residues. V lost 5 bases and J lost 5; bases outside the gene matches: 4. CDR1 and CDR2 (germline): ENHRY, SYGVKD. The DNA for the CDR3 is TGTGCCATCAGTTGGACTAGCGGGGGAGGAGATACGCAGTATTTT. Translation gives CAISWTSGGGDTQYF.

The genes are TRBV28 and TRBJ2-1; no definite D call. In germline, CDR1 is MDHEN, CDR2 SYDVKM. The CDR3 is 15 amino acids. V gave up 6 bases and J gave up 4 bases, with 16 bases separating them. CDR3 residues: CASSPPLGNYNEQFF. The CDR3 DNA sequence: TGTGCCAGCAGCCCCCCGTTGGGAAATTACAATGAGCAGTTCTTC.

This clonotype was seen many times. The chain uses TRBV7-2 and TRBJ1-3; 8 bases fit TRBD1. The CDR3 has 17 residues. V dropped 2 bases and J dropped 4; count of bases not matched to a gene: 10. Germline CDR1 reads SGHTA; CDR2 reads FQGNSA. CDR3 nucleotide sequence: TGTGCCAGCAGCTTAATATCAGGGGGCTCAGGAGGAAACACCATATATTTT. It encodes CASSLISGGSGGNTIYF.

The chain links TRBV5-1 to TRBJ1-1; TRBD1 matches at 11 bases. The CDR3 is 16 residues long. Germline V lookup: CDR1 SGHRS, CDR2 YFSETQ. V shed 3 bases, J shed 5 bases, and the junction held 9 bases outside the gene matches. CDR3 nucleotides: TGCGCCAGCAGCTGGGCCGCCGGGACAGGGGGTACTGAAGCTTTCTTT. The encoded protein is CASSWAAGTGGTEAFF. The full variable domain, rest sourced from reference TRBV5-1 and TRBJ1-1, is KAGVTQTPRYLIKTRGQQVTLSCSPISGHRSVSWYQQTPGQGLQFLFEYFSETQRNKGNFPGRFSGRQFSNSRSEMNVSTLELGDSALYLCASSWAAGTGGTEAFFGQGTRLTVV.

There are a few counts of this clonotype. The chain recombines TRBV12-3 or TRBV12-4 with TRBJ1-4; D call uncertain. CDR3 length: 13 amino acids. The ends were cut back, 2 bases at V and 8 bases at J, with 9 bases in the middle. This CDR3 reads CASSLREEEKLFF. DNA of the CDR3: TGTGCCAGCAGTTTAAGGGAGGAAGAAAAACTGTTTTTT.

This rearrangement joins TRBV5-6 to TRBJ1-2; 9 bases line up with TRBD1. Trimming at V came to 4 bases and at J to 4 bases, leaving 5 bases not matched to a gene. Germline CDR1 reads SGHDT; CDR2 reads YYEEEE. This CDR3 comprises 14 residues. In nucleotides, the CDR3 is TGTGCCAGCAGCCCGACAGGGGGGATCTATGGCTACACCTTC. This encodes CASSPTGGIYGYTF.

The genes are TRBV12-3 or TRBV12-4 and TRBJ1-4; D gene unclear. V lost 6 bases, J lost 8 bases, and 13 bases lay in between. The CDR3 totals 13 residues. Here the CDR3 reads CASSPLRWEKLFF. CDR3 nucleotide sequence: TGTGCCAGCAGCCCCCTTAGATGGGAAAAACTGTTTTTT.

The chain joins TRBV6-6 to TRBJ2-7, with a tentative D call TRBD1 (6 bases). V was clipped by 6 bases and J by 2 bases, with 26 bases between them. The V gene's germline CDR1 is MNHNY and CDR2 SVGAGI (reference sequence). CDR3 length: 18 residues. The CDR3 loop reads CASSLGAGAFSLTYEQYF. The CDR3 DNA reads TGTGCCAGCAGCCTCGGCGCAGGGGCTTTTTCCCTTACCTACGAGCAGTACTTC.